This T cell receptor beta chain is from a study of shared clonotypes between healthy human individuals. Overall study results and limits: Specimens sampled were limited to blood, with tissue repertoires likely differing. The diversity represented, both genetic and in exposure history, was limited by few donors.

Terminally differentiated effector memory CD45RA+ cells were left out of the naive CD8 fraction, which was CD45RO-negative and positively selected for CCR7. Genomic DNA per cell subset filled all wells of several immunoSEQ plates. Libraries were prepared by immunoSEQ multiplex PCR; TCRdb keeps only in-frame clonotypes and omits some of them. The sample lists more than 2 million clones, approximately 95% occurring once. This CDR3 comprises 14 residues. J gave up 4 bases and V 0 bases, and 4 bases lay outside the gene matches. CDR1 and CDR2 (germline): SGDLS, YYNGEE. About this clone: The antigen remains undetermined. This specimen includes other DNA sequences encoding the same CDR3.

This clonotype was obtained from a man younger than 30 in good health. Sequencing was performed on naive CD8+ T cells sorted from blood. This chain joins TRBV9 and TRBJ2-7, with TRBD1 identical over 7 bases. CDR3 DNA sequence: TGTGCCAGCAGCGTAGGACAGGGAGAATACGAGCAGTACTTC. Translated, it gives CASSVGQGEYEQYF.